A single sample is the source of the 3 T cell receptor beta chains below, sequenced in a study of cytomegalovirus exposure and HLA in healthy donors listed by TCRdb under 2017. Library preparation employed the immunoSEQ multiplex PCR assay. The multiplex PCR relied on a mix of 60 forward primers for TCR Vbeta segments and 13 reverse primers for TCR Jbeta segments. TCRdb limited this immuneACCESS table to in-frame rearrangements with V and J called. A share of clones is missing; checked studies link under half to unresolved V genes, and the rest is unexplained. The sample table lists about 82,000 clones, about 78% of them with a count of one. Around 5.8% of the sample belongs to the ten largest clones. Sequencing was carried out using PBMCs. The receptors originated from a male donor in good health and CMV-seropositive.

The chain links TRBV5-4 to TRBJ2-7; TRBD2 matches at 11 bases. CDR1 and CDR2 (germline): SGHNT, YYREEE (reference sequence). The ends lost 4 bases at V and 3 bases at J; junction bases unmatched: 6. The CDR3 spans 15 residues. DNA for the CDR3: TGTGCCAGCAGCACGACCGGGACTAGCGGCTACGAGCAGTACTTC. This sequence encodes CASSTTGTSGYEQYF.

This CDR3 reads CASSLARGRSGANVLTF. Written as DNA, the CDR3 is TGTGCCAGCAGTTTGGCCAGGGGCCGCTCTGGGGCCAACGTCCTGACTTTC. This chain links TRBV28 with TRBJ2-6; D perhaps matches TRBD1 (6 bases). The CDR3 runs to 17 residues. V gave up 3 bases and J gave up 0 bases, with 12 bases separating them. Germline values: CDR1 MDHEN, CDR2 SYDVKM.

This rearrangement joins TRBV5-1 to TRBJ1-2; D unclear. V lost 0 bases, J lost 5 bases, and 8 bases lay in between. Germline loops: CDR1 SGHRS, CDR2 YFSETQ. The CDR3 is 13 amino acids. Here the CDR3 DNA reads TGCGCCAGCAGCTTGGAAGCGGTGTATGGCTACACCTTC. This gives the protein CASSLEAVYGYTF.